This T cell receptor beta chain was obtained from a study of blood T cell repertoires in COVID-19. Turning to the study itself: Samples taken during acute and convalescent COVID-19 were collected in the United States, Italy and Spain. Sources were T cells, B-cell-depleted T cells, or PBMCs; the material itself was cDNA or gDNA.

Method: immunoSEQ multiplex PCR; TCRdb's copy keeps in-frame clones and lacks some. The table includes approximately 400,000 clones, around 88% detected once. This clone has only a few counts. The Seattle patients joined while their infection was active and were tracked longitudinally afterward. There are 12 residues in the CDR3. CDR1 is MNHNY, CDR2 SVGAGI, per germline (reference sequence). Trimming stripped 7 bases from V and 8 bases from J, with 11 bases between. The TCR comes from a woman in her 50s with COVID-19, enrolled during active disease. The gene calls are TRBV6-6 and TRBJ2-2; no firm D call. Sequencing was carried out using peripheral blood. In DNA, the CDR3 is TGTGCCAGCACTCCCGACTTGGGGGAGCTGTTTTTT. Amino acid sequence: CASTPDLGELFF.